The 26 T cell receptor beta chains listed next were all sequenced from one sample in a study of blood T cell repertoires in COVID-19. Generated by immunoSEQ multiplex PCR, the TCRdb table keeps only in-frame clones and is missing some. The sample gives tens of thousands of clones, 84% of which show up once; around 4.4% is in the top ten. The sequencing sample was made of peripheral blood. These receptors originate from a woman aged 55-70 years with acute or convalescent COVID-19.

This chain joins TRBV27 and TRBJ2-2; TRBD1 matches at 9 bases. The germline CDR1 and CDR2 sequences are MNHEY and SMNVEV (reference sequence). This CDR3 is built from 14 residues. V shed 10 bases and J 4 bases; nucleotides not matched to a gene: 7. CDR3 region: CATSGTGPTGELFF. The CDR3 DNA reads TGTGCCACCTCCGGGACAGGGCCCACCGGGGAGCTGTTTTTT.

This clone was seen more than once but under ten times. The chain combines TRBV18 with TRBJ2-3; D is uncertain. The CDR3 extends over 13 amino acids. Germline V lookup: CDR1 KGHSH, CDR2 LQKENI. Trimming removed 5 bases from V and 1 base from J, with 7 bases in between. The CDR3 nucleotides are TGTGCCAGCTCATCCCCTGGCACAGATACGCAGTATTTT. Amino acid sequence: CASSSPGTDTQYF.

The chain employs TRBV25-1 and TRBJ1-3; 8 bases match TRBD1. V shed 7 bases, J shed 2 bases, and the junction held 4 bases outside the gene matches. Germline lookup yields CDR1 MGHDK and CDR2 SYGVNS. The CDR3 covers 14 residues. CDR3 sequence: CASTDRGPGNTIYF. Written as DNA, the CDR3 is TGTGCCAGCACCGACAGGGGCCCTGGAAACACCATATATTTT.

The J gene is TRBJ1-5, the V gene TRBV19; weak D call: TRBD1 (5 bases). Germline V gives CDR1 LNHDA, CDR2 SQIVND (reference sequence). The CDR3 extends over 15 amino acids. Trimming took off 3 bases at V and 6 bases at J, with 15 bases between the two ends. The CDR3 region has the DNA TGTGCCAGTAGTATCGGGCAGGGCTTGGGTCAGCCCCAGCATTTT. Encoded protein: CASSIGQGLGQPQHF.

The V gene is TRBV6-5, the J gene TRBJ2-7, with TRBD1 matching over 10 bases. The CDR3 consists of 14 residues. CDR1 and CDR2 from the germline V gene are MNHEY and SVGAGI. Unmatched junction bases numbered 4, after V lost 5 bases and J lost 3 bases. CDR3 DNA sequence: TGTGCCAGCAGTACCGGGGACAGGGGCTACGAGCAGTACTTC. This translates into CASSTGDRGYEQYF.

Here the CDR3 DNA reads TGTGCCAGCAGCCCCGACAGGGTCTATGGCTACACCTTC. It yields the protein CASSPDRVYGYTF. This chain uses TRBV12-3 or TRBV12-4 with TRBJ1-2; 7 bases map to TRBD1. J was trimmed by 4 bases and V by 6 bases; bases with no gene match: 5. This CDR3 comprises 13 residues.

This sequence joins TRBV5-1 and TRBJ2-1, with 10 bases identical to TRBD2. After removal of 3 bases from V and 0 bases from J, the junction contained 18 bases not matched to a gene. The CDR3 covers 21 residues. From germline, CDR1 is SGHRS and CDR2 YFSETQ. CDR3 sequence (DNA): TGCGCCAGCAGCTCCCCAGGTAGGGCTAGCGGGGGAGAGAGCTCCTACAATGAGCAGTTCTTC. It is translated as CASSSPGRASGGESSYNEQFF.

The gene calls are TRBV15 and TRBJ1-1; tentatively, D is TRBD1 (5 bases). V was cut by 5 bases and J by 5 bases, with 15 bases left in between. The CDR3 is 14 amino acids. Germline assignment: CDR1 LNHNV and CDR2 YYDKDF (reference sequence). This CDR3 reads CATSPARGWTEAFF. The CDR3 DNA is TGTGCCACCAGCCCTGCACGGGGGTGGACTGAAGCTTTCTTT.

The chain recombines TRBV4-1 with TRBJ2-1; 7 bases fit TRBD1. There are 15 residues in the CDR3. Trimming cost V 0 bases and J 5 bases; bases outside gene matches: 4. In germline, CDR1 is MGHRA, CDR2 YSYEKL. Written as DNA, the CDR3 is TGCGCCAGCAGCCAAGAGGTAACAGGGGACAATGAGCAGTTCTTC. The encoded protein is CASSQEVTGDNEQFF.

This clone showed up just a few times. V usage is TRBV15 and J usage is TRBJ1-5, with no clear D. V dropped 0 bases and J dropped 1 base, with 7 bases sitting between them. Germline CDR1 reads LNHNV; CDR2 reads YYDKDF (reference sequence). The CDR3 is made up of 15 amino acids. CDR3 amino acids: CATSRDRRSNQPQHF. DNA of the CDR3: TGTGCCACCAGCAGAGATCGTCGGAGCAATCAGCCCCAGCATTTT.

Only one count was recorded for this clone. This chain connects TRBV7-2 to TRBJ1-2, with 7 positions matching TRBD1. This CDR3 comprises 16 residues. V was pared by 5 bases and J by 1 base, with 10 bases of the junction left unmatched. Germline CDR1 reads SGHTA; CDR2 reads FQGNSA. As DNA, the CDR3 is TGTGCCAGCAGCGCCTCGGGGCAGGGGGGTAACTATGGCTACACCTTC. The encoded protein is CASSASGQGGNYGYTF. Full variable domain (rest looked up from reference TRBV7-2 and TRBJ1-2): GAGVSQSPSNKVTEKGKDVELRCDPISGHTALYWYRQSLGQGLEFLIYFQGNSAPDKSGLPSDRFSAERTGGSVSTLTIQRTQQEDSAVYLCASSASGQGGNYGYTFGSGTRLTVV.

This chain uses TRBV7-9 with TRBJ2-5; TRBD1 agrees at 8 bases. The CDR3 runs 14 residues. Germline loops: CDR1 SEHNR, CDR2 FQNEAQ (reference sequence). V lost 5 bases to trimming and J lost 9 bases; unmatched junction nucleotides: 11. The DNA of the CDR3 is TGTGCCAGCAGCAGCGACAGGGGCCTAGGGGCCCAGTACTTC. This encodes CASSSDRGLGAQYF.

J is TRBJ1-1 and V is TRBV10-2; 12 bases line up with TRBD1. CDR3 length: 14 amino acids. The germline V gene has CDR1 WSHSY and CDR2 SAAADI. With V trimmed by 5 bases and J by 7 bases, 5 bases remained unmatched. The CDR3 is CASSLGQGAVEAFF. The DNA for the CDR3 is TGCGCCAGCAGTCTGGGACAGGGGGCGGTTGAAGCTTTCTTT.

This clone was seen a handful of times. The chain couples TRBV6-6 to TRBJ1-5; no clear D. CDR3 length equals 13 residues. CDR1 and CDR2 from the germline V gene are MNHNY and SVGAGI (reference sequence). Trimming took 3 bases from V and 5 from J, leaving 8 bases between them. In nucleotides, the CDR3 is TGTGCCAGCAGTTATGACGGGGATCAGCCCCAGCATTTT. It is translated as CASSYDGDQPQHF.

This rearrangement joins TRBV18 to TRBJ1-4, with D uncertain. CDR3 length equals 16 residues. Trimming left V 0 bases short and J 0 bases short, with 8 bases between. Germline V lookup: CDR1 KGHSH, CDR2 LQKENI. The CDR3 sequence is CASSPPSGATNEKLFF. DNA for the CDR3: TGTGCCAGCTCACCACCGTCCGGAGCAACTAATGAAAAACTGTTTTTT. The whole variable domain, remainder taken from reference TRBV18 and TRBJ1-4, is NAGVMQNPRHLVRRRGQEARLRCSPMKGHSHVYWYRQLPEEGLKFMVYLQKENIIDESGMPKERFSAEFPKEGPSILRIQQVVRGDSAAYFCASSPPSGATNEKLFFGSGTQLSVL.

This clone turned up a few times. The chain couples TRBV5-5 to TRBJ2-3; possibly TRBD2 for D (5 bases). Per germline, CDR1 SGHKS and CDR2 YYEKEE (reference sequence). Trimming shortened V by 0 bases and J by 1 base, and 12 bases separated the two germline ends. This CDR3 region has 16 residues. The CDR3 DNA reads as TGTGCCAGCAGCTTGGGATACTGGGGAGGCACAGATACGCAGTATTTT. Encoded protein: CASSLGYWGGTDTQYF.

This rearrangement joins TRBV7-2 to TRBJ2-1, with 11 bases matching TRBD2. Germline V gives CDR1 SGHTA, CDR2 FQGNSA. There are 15 residues in the CDR3. V gave up 2 bases and J gave up 8 bases; unmatched junction bases: 5. CDR3: CASSLKVAGGYEQFF. Written as DNA, the CDR3 is TGTGCCAGCAGCTTAAAAGTAGCGGGGGGGTATGAGCAGTTCTTC. Full variable domain (missing parts from reference TRBV7-2 and TRBJ2-1): GAGVSQSPSNKVTEKGKDVELRCDPISGHTALYWYRQSLGQGLEFLIYFQGNSAPDKSGLPSDRFSAERTGGSVSTLTIQRTQQEDSAVYLCASSLKVAGGYEQFFGPGTRLTVL.

The chain recombines TRBV18 with TRBJ2-3; D ambiguous. Germline values: CDR1 KGHSH, CDR2 LQKENI. Trimming cost V 3 bases and J 2 bases, with 6 bases left between them. There are 13 residues in the CDR3. The chain's CDR3 is CASSPGDTDTQYF. CDR3 nucleotides: TGTGCCAGCTCACCGGGCGACACAGATACGCAGTATTTT.

V gene TRBV11-3 combines with J gene TRBJ2-3; the D is unclear. Germline CDR1 and CDR2: SGHNT and YENEEA. The CDR3 spans 10 residues. V gave up 8 bases and J gave up 3 bases, with 3 bases separating them. This CDR3 is CASPTDTQYF. CDR3 DNA: TGTGCCAGCCCGACAGATACGCAGTATTTT.

The CDR3 loop reads CASLSQGGSPLHF. The CDR3 nucleotides read TGTGCCAGCTTGTCGCAGGGCGGATCACCCCTCCACTTT. The V gene is TRBV2, the J gene TRBJ1-6; D might be TRBD1 (5 bases). V shed 8 bases and J shed 10 bases, with 15 bases lying between them. Germline CDR1 reads SNHLY; CDR2 reads FYNNEI. The CDR3 sequence is 13 residues long.

The CDR3, as DNA: TGTGCCAGCAGTTCGGCCCAGGGGCGGGCGAACACTGAAGCTTTCTTT. Its translation is CASSSAQGRANTEAFF. The chain recombines TRBV27 with TRBJ1-1, with a possible D match to TRBD1 (6 bases). V was trimmed by 4 bases and J by 1 base, leaving 16 bases between them. The germline CDR1 and CDR2 sequences are MNHEY and SMNVEV (reference sequence). CDR3 length: 16 residues.

The chain employs TRBV19 and TRBJ2-6, with D hard to call. The CDR3 runs 18 residues. The V and J ends lost 2 bases and 0 bases respectively, with 14 bases between them. The germline V gene has CDR1 LNHDA and CDR2 SQIVND (reference sequence). The CDR3, as DNA: TGTGCCAGTAGTATAACGGCGGCGAGTTACTCTGGGGCCAACGTCCTGACTTTC. This encodes CASSITAASYSGANVLTF.

The DNA of the CDR3 is TGTGCCAGCAGCCCTCAGCGGGGGGGACTCAATGAGCAGTTCTTC. It translates to CASSPQRGGLNEQFF. The V call is TRBV3-1 (or the pseudogene TRBV3-2), the J call TRBJ2-1; 10 bases agree with TRBD2. The CDR3 contains 15 residues. J was trimmed by 6 bases and V by 4 bases; bases with no gene match: 6. Germline CDR1 reads LGHDT; CDR2 reads YNNKEL (reference sequence).

The genes are TRBV4-2 and TRBJ2-3, with a weak D call TRBD2 (5 bases). Trimming took 8 bases from V and 4 from J, leaving 10 bases between them. CDR3 size: 12 residues. Germline CDR1 and CDR2: LGHNA and YNFKEQ. CDR3 residues: CASRGLADTQYF. CDR3 nucleotides: TGTGCCAGCCGCGGGTTAGCAGATACGCAGTATTTT.

The gene calls are TRBV7-7 and TRBJ2-3, with 12 bases identical to TRBD2. The CDR3 extends over 15 amino acids. In germline, CDR1 is SSHAT, CDR2 FNYEAQ (reference sequence). The V and J ends lost 5 bases and 5 bases, in that order; junction bases with no gene match: 5. The CDR3 region is CASSPKLAGGDTQYF. DNA of the CDR3: TGTGCCAGCAGCCCTAAACTAGCGGGGGGAGATACGCAGTATTTT.

CDR3 in amino acids: CASSRGRGNQPQHF. The CDR3 DNA reads TGTGCCAGCAGCCGGGGCAGGGGGAATCAGCCCCAGCATTTT. This chain connects TRBV3-1 (or the pseudogene TRBV3-2) to TRBJ1-5, with TRBD1 matching over 7 bases. With V trimmed by 4 bases and J by 4 bases, 4 bases remained unmatched. This CDR3 spans 14 amino acids. Germline lookup yields CDR1 LGHDT and CDR2 YNNKEL (reference sequence).